This TCR beta chain derives from a study of blood T cell repertoires in COVID-19. Using immunoSEQ multiplex PCR, the repertoire was profiled, and TCRdb retains in-frame clones only, with some absent. Here the sample spans a few hundred thousand clones, around 81% being singletons. The CDR3 totals 13 residues. The germline V and J ends were trimmed by 3 bases and 6 bases, with 12 bases remaining between them. Germline CDR1 and CDR2: DFQATT and SNEGSKA (reference sequence). Sequenced input: peripheral blood. The sequence was obtained from a man in his thirties or forties who had recovered from COVID-19. V is TRBV20-1 and J is TRBJ1-5; D is unclear. The chain's CDR3 is CSASRESIQPQHF. DNA for the CDR3: TGCAGTGCTAGTCGGGAGTCTATTCAGCCCCAGCATTTT.